The 16 T cell receptor beta chains reported below all come from one sample, sequenced in a study of T cells in Graves' hyperthyroidism and ophthalmopathy. There were TCR beta CDR3 regions amplified from RNA transcripts. A first-round RT-PCR of the TCR CDR3 used the HTBI primer set. One entry per CDR3 protein, called by TCRdb with MiXCR from the multiplex PCR reads. Here the sample spans a few hundred thousand distinct CDR3 sequences, more than 15% being singletons. Input material: blood. The receptors were gathered from a woman aged 40-49 years with Graves' ophthalmopathy.

The rearrangement uses TRBV5-1 and TRBJ2-7, with D tentatively TRBD1 (5 bases). The V and J ends lost 5 bases and 5 bases respectively, with 17 bases between them. CDR1 and CDR2 (germline): SGHRS, YFSETQ. The CDR3 is made up of 14 amino acids. CDR3 DNA sequence: TGCGCCAGCAGTTCTACCCTCGTGGGGCACGAGCAGTACTTC. Residues: CASSSTLVGHEQYF.

This clonotype was observed many times. This chain joins TRBV27 and TRBJ1-2; 8 nucleotides align to TRBD1. Germline assignment: CDR1 MNHEY and CDR2 SMNVEV (reference sequence). Losses at the gene ends were 6 bases for V and 4 bases for J; bases not matched to a gene: 4. The CDR3 has 13 amino acids. The CDR3 region is CASRFGQGYGYTF. CDR3 nucleotide sequence: TGTGCCAGCAGATTCGGACAGGGCTATGGCTACACCTTC.

This clonotype was observed a handful of times. This sequence joins TRBV5-8 and TRBJ2-5; the match to TRBD2 covers 9 bases. This CDR3 spans 14 amino acids. V trimming: 4 bases; J trimming: 5 bases; junction bases outside the gene matches: 6. CDR1 is SGHTS, CDR2 YDEGEE, per germline. CDR3 sequence: CASSHSGSRETQYF. CDR3 DNA: TGTGCCAGCAGCCATAGCGGGAGTCGGGAGACCCAGTACTTC.

This clonotype was counted a few times. The chain joins TRBV3-1 to TRBJ1-2, with TRBD1 identical over 10 bases. The V and J ends lost 0 bases and 4 bases, in that order; junction bases with no gene match: 5. The CDR3 loop spans 16 amino acids. Germline values: CDR1 LGHDT, CDR2 YNNKEL (reference sequence). The CDR3 DNA reads as TGTGCCAGCAGCCAAGATGCGAGACAGGGGGCCTATGGCTACACCTTC. Amino acid sequence: CASSQDARQGAYGYTF. Combining the CDR3 with reference TRBV3-1 and TRBJ1-2 gives the whole variable domain DTAVSQTPKYLVTQMGNDKSIKCEQNLGHDTMYWYKQDSKKFLKIMFSYNNKELIINETVPNRFSPKSPDKAHLNLHINSLELGDSAVYFCASSQDARQGAYGYTFGSGTRLTVV.

This clonotype was detected many times. This chain connects TRBV10-1 to TRBJ2-1; D possibly uses TRBD1 or TRBD2 (5 bases each). The germline V and J ends were trimmed by 0 bases and 4 bases, with 25 bases remaining between them. Germline lookup yields CDR1 WNHNN and CDR2 SYGVQD (reference sequence). The CDR3 consists of 20 residues. For the CDR3, the DNA is TGCGCCAGCAGTGAGTCGGTCGGGGCTGCGACTCATGGGTCGTACAATGAGCAGTTCTTC. It is translated as CASSESVGAATHGSYNEQFF.

A few counts support this clonotype. The CDR3 DNA is TGCGCCAGCTCCCGGGGACAGGGTGCTAATGAAAAACTGTTTTTT. This translates into CASSRGQGANEKLFF. The chain carries TRBV5-1 and TRBJ1-4; the match to TRBD1 covers 9 bases. CDR1 and CDR2 (germline): SGHRS, YFSETQ. J was trimmed by 3 bases and V by 7 bases; bases with no gene match: 7. The CDR3 is 15 amino acids.

This clonotype appeared a few times. Its ends do not fully match the called genes, so a read error is possible. This rearrangement joins TRBV28 to TRBJ2-3; 9 bases fit TRBD2. Per the germline V gene, CDR1 is MDHEN and CDR2 is SYDVKM. The CDR3 is 15 amino acids. CDR3 DNA: TGTGCCAGCAGCCCCCCGGGACTAGCAATAGATACGCATTATTTT. This translates into CASSPPGLAIDTHYF.

V is TRBV11-1 and J is TRBJ1-1; TRBD1 is a possible D gene (5 bases). The CDR3 extends over 14 amino acids. Germline V gene sequence: CDR1 SGHAT, CDR2 FQDESV (reference sequence). Between the trimmed V and J ends, which lost 5 bases and 2 bases, there was a span of 12 bases. In DNA, the CDR3 is TGTGCCAGCAGCCGCGGGACTATCAACACTGAAGCTTTCTTT. Translated, it gives CASSRGTINTEAFF.

The table lists this clonotype with a few counts. V gene TRBV7-9 combines with J gene TRBJ2-2, with D maybe TRBD1 (5 bases). This CDR3 spans 17 amino acids. Germline V gene data show CDR1 as SEHNR and CDR2 as FQNEAQ (reference sequence). With 2 bases removed from V and 0 bases from J, the gap between germline ends came to 13 bases. CDR3 bases: TGTGCCAGCAGCTTACGGAAGGGGCGGACGAACACCGGGGAGCTGTTTTTT. Translated, it gives CASSLRKGRTNTGELFF.

This clonotype was counted many times. This sequence joins TRBV5-1 and TRBJ2-2, with 9 bases fitting TRBD2. Germline V gene sequence: CDR1 SGHRS, CDR2 YFSETQ. CDR3 length: 16 residues. J lost 3 bases, V lost 0 bases, and 3 bases had no gene match. Here the CDR3 reads CASSLDSGRDTGELFF. In nucleotides, the CDR3 is TGCGCCAGCAGCTTGGATAGCGGGAGAGACACCGGGGAGCTGTTTTTT.

This clonotype was counted at least ten times. The rearrangement joins TRBV28 to TRBJ2-7, with 8 bases lining up with TRBD1. V gave up 6 bases and J gave up 5 bases; unmatched junction bases: 9. The CDR3 is made up of 14 amino acids. Germline CDR1 and CDR2: MDHEN and SYDVKM. The CDR3 loop is CASSTPGQGDEQYF. Written as DNA, the CDR3 is TGTGCCAGCAGCACCCCAGGACAGGGAGACGAGCAGTACTTC. Together with reference TRBV28 and TRBJ2-7, the CDR3 gives the full variable domain: DVKVTQSSRYLVKRTGEKVFLECVQDMDHENMFWYRQDPGLGLRLIYFSYDVKMKEKGDIPEGYSVSREKKERFSLILESASTNQTSMYLCASSTPGQGDEQYFGPGTRLTVT.

J is TRBJ2-3 and V is TRBV6-2 or TRBV6-3; 7 positions match TRBD2. The CDR3 has 15 amino acids. Trimming cost V 2 bases and J 6 bases; bases outside gene matches: 8. The germline V gene has CDR1 MNHEY and CDR2 SVGEGT. CDR3 DNA sequence: TGTGCCAGCAGTTACCGAGCGGGGAGGATGGATACGCAGTATTTT. Residues: CASSYRAGRMDTQYF.

This clonotype appeared a few times. This may arise from a read error, as a much more abundant clone is one base away. This chain uses TRBV2 with TRBJ2-7, with TRBD1 matching over 7 bases. The ends lost 8 bases at V and 0 bases at J; junction bases unmatched: 10. In germline, CDR1 is SNHLY, CDR2 FYNNEI. The CDR3 loop spans 15 amino acids. This CDR3 is CASRSSGQFSYEQYF. For the CDR3, the DNA is TGTGCCAGCCGATCTTCGGGACAGTTCTCCTACGAGCAGTACTTC.

This clonotype was seen a handful of times. This chain connects TRBV28 to TRBJ2-2; D call uncertain. The germline gives CDR1 MDHEN, CDR2 SYDVKM. The V end was cut by 2 bases, the J end by 3 bases, with 13 bases between. The CDR3 runs 16 residues. The CDR3 loop is CASSLRLKPDTGELFF. For the CDR3, the DNA is TGTGCCAGCAGTTTAAGACTCAAACCGGACACCGGGGAGCTGTTTTTT.

This chain uses TRBV7-9 with TRBJ2-5, with D possibly matching TRBD1 (5 bases). The CDR3 covers 14 residues. Trimming took off 0 bases at V and 5 bases at J, with 10 bases between the two ends. Germline V gene lookup returns CDR1 SEHNR and CDR2 FQNEAQ (reference sequence). The CDR3 region has the DNA TGTGCCAGCAGCTTAGCCAGGGTAGAGGAGACCCAGTACTTC. This codes for CASSLARVEETQYF.

This clonotype was seen repeatedly, ten times or more. The chain has TRBV20-1 and TRBJ2-7; tentatively, D is TRBD1 (6 bases). The germline V gene has CDR1 DFQATT and CDR2 SNEGSKA (reference sequence). The CDR3 runs 14 residues. V lost 0 bases, J lost 5 bases, and 14 bases lay in between. CDR3 sequence (DNA): TGCAGTGCTAGAGATCCAGGGGCTGGCGACGAGCAGTACTTC. Its translation: CSARDPGAGDEQYF.